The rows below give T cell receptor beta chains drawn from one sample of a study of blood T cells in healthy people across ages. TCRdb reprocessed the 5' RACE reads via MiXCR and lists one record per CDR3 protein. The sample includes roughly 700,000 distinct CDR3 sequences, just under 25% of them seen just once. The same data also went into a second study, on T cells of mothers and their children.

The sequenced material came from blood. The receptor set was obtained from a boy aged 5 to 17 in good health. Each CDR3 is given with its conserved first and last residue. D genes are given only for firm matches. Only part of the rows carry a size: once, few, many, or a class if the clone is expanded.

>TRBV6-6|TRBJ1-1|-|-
TGTGCCACTCGCAGGGGACAAGTTGACACTGAAGCTTTCTTT
CATRRGQVDTEAFF
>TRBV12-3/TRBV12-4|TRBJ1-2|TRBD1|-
TGTGCCAGCACCAGCTGGGACAGGGCTTCTTATGGCTACACCTTC
CASTSWDRASYGYTF
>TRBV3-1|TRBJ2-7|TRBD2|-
TGTGCCAGCAGCCAAATGTCCCCGCTAGCGGGACTTGGCGAGCAGTACTTC
CASSQMSPLAGLGEQYF
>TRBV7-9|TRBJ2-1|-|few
TGTGCCAGCAGCTTAACGGCAGGGCCCCGAGAGCAGTTCTTC
CASSLTAGPREQFF
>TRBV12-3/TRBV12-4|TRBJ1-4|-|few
TGTGCCAGCAGTTTTTCTCATGAAAAACTGTTTTTT
CASSFSHEKLFF
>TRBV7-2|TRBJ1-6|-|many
TGTGCCAGCAGTTTAGGCTCCTATAATTCACCCCTCCACTTT
CASSLGSYNSPLHF
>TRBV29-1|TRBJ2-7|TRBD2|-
TGCAGCATTGGCACTAGCGGGGCCTACGAGCAGTACTTC
CSIGTSGAYEQYF
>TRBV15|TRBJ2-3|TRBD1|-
TGTGCCACCCGAGGACAGGGGTCGGATACGCAGTATTTT
CATRGQGSDTQYF
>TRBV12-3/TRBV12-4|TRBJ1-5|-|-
TGTGCCAGCCTTTTGACGGGCAGCAATCAGCCCCAGCATTTT
CASLLTGSNQPQHF
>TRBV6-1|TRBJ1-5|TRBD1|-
TGTGCCAGCAGTGTGACAGGGCCCCCATTTCTTAGCAATCAGCCCCAGCATTTT
CASSVTGPPFLSNQPQHF
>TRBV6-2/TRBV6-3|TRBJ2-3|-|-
TGTGCCAGCAGTTACTCGATCGGGGACCTCACAGATACGCAGTATTTT
CASSYSIGDLTDTQYF
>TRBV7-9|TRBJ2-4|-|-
TGTGCCAGCAGCTTATGGACAGAAGATCTAGCCAAAAACATTCAGTACTTC
CASSLWTEDLAKNIQYF
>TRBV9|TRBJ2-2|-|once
TGTGCCAGCAGCGTAGAGATAGGGATGGCCGGGGAGCCGTTTTTT
CASSVEIGMAGEPFF
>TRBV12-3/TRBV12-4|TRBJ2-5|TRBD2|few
TGTGCCAGCACCGCTAGCGGGAGTGGAGAGACCCAGTACTTC
CASTASGSGETQYF
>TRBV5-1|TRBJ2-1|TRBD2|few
TGCGCCAGCATAGGGCGGGGACTAGCGGGACACAATGAGCAGTTCTTC
CASIGRGLAGHNEQFF
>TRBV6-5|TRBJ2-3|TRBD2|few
TGTGCCAGCAGTTACCATGTCCCGGGACTAGCGGGGGCTGCCACAGATACGCAGTATTTT
CASSYHVPGLAGAATDTQYF
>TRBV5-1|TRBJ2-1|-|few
TGCGCCAGCAGCTTGATGAGTTTCCCCGGTCAAGACAATGAGCAGTTCTTC
CASSLMSFPGQDNEQFF
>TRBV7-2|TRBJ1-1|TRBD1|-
TGTGCCAGCAGCTTTCGGACAGGACCAACTGAAGCTTTCTTT
CASSFRTGPTEAFF
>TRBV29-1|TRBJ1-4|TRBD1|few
TGCAGCGCTAGTGACAGGACAGGTGAAAAACTGTTTTTT
CSASDRTGEKLFF
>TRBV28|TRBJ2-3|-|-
TGTGCCAGCAGCGAAACAGGCCTACTGGCAGATACGCAGTATTTT
CASSETGLLADTQYF
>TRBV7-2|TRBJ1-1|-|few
TGTGCCAGCAGCTCGCAACGGGACACTGAAGCTTTCTTT
CASSSQRDTEAFF
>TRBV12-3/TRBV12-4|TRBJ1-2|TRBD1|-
TGTGCCAGCAGTCCCGGACAGGGAAGCAGAGGCGGCTACACCTTC
CASSPGQGSRGGYTF
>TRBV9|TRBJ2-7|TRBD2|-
TGTGCCAGCAGCGTCGCTAGCGGACCGCTCTACGAGCAGTACTTC
CASSVASGPLYEQYF
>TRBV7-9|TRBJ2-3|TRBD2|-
TGTGCCAGCAGCATACCAGCGGGAGAAGATACGCAGTATTTT
CASSIPAGEDTQYF
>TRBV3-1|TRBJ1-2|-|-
TGTGCCAGCAGCCAAGCAGCTCCGTCGTATGGCTACACCTTC
CASSQAAPSYGYTF
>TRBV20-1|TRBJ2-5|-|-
TGCAGTGCAGGGACCCGACAAGAGACCCAGTACTTC
CSAGTRQETQYF
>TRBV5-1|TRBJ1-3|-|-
TGCGCCAGCAGCTTCGGGAGTTTGGGAAACACCATATATTTT
CASSFGSLGNTIYF
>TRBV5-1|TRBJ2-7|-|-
TGCGCCAGCAGTGGAACAGTGGATTATATCCCCTACGAGCAGTACTTC
CASSGTVDYIPYEQYF
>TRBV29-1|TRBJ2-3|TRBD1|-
TGCAGCGTACCGGGACAGGAATTCACAGATACGCAGTATTTT
CSVPGQEFTDTQYF
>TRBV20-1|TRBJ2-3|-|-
TGCAGTGCTCATATATTCAACAGGGGACTCAAAGATACGCAGTATTTT
CSAHIFNRGLKDTQYF
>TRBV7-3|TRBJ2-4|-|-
TGTGCCAGCAGCTTAACGGAGACAACCATTCAGTACTTC
CASSLTETTIQYF
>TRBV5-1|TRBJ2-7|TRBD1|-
TGCGCCAGCAGCTTGTCCCCGGGACAGGACTACGAGCAGTACTTC
CASSLSPGQDYEQYF
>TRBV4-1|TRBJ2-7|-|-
TGCGCCAGCAGCCGAAACAGGGAATCGGGGACCTACGAGCAGTACTTC
CASSRNRESGTYEQYF
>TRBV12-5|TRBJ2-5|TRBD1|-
TGTGCTAGTGGTTACCCTGGGACAGGCCGAGAGACCCAGTACTTC
CASGYPGTGRETQYF
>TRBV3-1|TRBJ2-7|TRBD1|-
TGTGCCAGCAGCCAAACCGGGACAGCCATGGGGGAGCAGTACTTC
CASSQTGTAMGEQYF
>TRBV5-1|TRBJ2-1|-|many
TGCGCCAGCAGTCGCAGTAACAATGAGCAGTTCTTC
CASSRSNNEQFF
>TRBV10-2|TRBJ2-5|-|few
TGCGCCAGCAGTGATTTTAGGACGGGACAAGAGACCCAGTACTTC
CASSDFRTGQETQYF
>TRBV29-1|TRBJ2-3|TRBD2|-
TGCAGCGTCACGGGGGAGGGGAGCACAGATACGCAGTATTTT
CSVTGEGSTDTQYF
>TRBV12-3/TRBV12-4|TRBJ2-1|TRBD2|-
TGTGCCAGCAGTCTAGCGGGAGTAAATGAGCAGTTCTTC
CASSLAGVNEQFF
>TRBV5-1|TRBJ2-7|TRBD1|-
TGCGCCAGCAGCTTGATGACAGGGGCCAGCGAGCAGTACTTC
CASSLMTGASEQYF
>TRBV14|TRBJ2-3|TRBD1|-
TGTGCCAGCAGCCCGCGACAGGGCGTAAGCACAGATACGCAGTATTTT
CASSPRQGVSTDTQYF
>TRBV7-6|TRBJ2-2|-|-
TGTGCCAGCAGCTGGGGGTTGGCCGGGGAGCTGTTTTTT
CASSWGLAGELFF
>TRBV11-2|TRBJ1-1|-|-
TGTGCCAGCAGCTCCACTGAAGCTTTCTTT
CASSSTEAFF
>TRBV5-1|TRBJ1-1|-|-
TGCGCCAGCAGCTTTGAGATTCGGGCTGAAGCTTTCTTT
CASSFEIRAEAFF
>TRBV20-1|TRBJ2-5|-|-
TGCAGTGCTAGAGATAAGAGGGAGGACTGGGAGACCCAGTACTTC
CSARDKREDWETQYF
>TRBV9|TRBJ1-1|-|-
TGTGCCAGCAGCGTAGATGGAAGGGGCACTGAAGCTTTCTTT
CASSVDGRGTEAFF
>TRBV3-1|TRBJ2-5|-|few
TGTGCCAGCGCCCCACCTTTCTCCGGGGAGACCCAGTACTTC
CASAPPFSGETQYF
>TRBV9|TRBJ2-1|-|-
TGTGCCAGCAGTATCGGAGGGGCGGGCCTCTACAATGAGCAGTTCTTC
CASSIGGAGLYNEQFF
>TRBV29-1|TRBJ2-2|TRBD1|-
TGCAGCGTCTTAAAACCGGGACAGGCAAACACCGGGGAGCTGTTTTTT
CSVLKPGQANTGELFF
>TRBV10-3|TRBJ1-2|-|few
TGTGCCATCAGTGATGGACGGGATGGCTACACCTTC
CAISDGRDGYTF